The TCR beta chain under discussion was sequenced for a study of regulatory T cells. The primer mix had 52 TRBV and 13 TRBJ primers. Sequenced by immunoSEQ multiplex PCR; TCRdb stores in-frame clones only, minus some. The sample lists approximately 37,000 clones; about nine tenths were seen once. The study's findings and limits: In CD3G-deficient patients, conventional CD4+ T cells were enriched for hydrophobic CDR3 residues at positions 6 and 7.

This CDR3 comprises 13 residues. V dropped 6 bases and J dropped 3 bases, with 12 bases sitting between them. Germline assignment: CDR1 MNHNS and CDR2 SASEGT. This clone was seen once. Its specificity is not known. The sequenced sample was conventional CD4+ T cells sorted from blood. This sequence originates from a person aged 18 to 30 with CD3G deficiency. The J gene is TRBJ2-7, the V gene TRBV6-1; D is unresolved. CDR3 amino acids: CASRSPLFYEQYF. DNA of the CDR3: TGTGCCAGCAGGTCTCCTCTATTCTACGAGCAGTACTTC.